This entry lists 16 T cell receptor beta chains sequenced from one sample in a study of blood T cell repertoires in COVID-19 (TCRdb year 2020). Library prep was done by the immunoSEQ multiplex PCR assay. What TCRdb holds here is the immuneACCESS table cut down to in-frame rearrangements. Part of the clones is not present; checked against another copy, under half of the missing clones reflect an unresolved V gene, and the others are unexplained. This sample is represented by roughly 100,000 clones; approximately 90% of them were singletons. 4.8% of the sample goes to the ten largest clones. The source material was peripheral blood. The receptors come from a woman of 80 years or more with active COVID-19.

The chain employs TRBV6-2 or TRBV6-3 and TRBJ2-7; possible D gene TRBD1, 6 bases. V shed 5 bases and J shed 3 bases, with 20 bases lying between them. Per the germline V gene, CDR1 is MNHEY and CDR2 is SVGEGT. The CDR3 is made up of 16 amino acids. CDR3 residues: CASSSARGHQHYEQYF. The CDR3 coding sequence is TGTGCCAGCAGTAGCGCAAGGGGACATCAACACTACGAGCAGTACTTC.

The rearrangement joins TRBV11-3 to TRBJ2-6; 8 bases fit TRBD1. There are 17 residues in the CDR3. The germline CDR1 and CDR2 sequences are SGHNT and YENEEA. Trimming at V came to 5 bases and at J to 0 bases, leaving 6 bases not matched to a gene. The CDR3 loop is CASSPGQGYSGANVLTF. CDR3 nucleotides: TGTGCCAGCAGCCCAGGACAGGGCTACTCTGGGGCCAACGTCCTGACTTTC.

The chain employs TRBV7-9 and TRBJ2-3, with 11 positions matching TRBD2. The length of the CDR3 is 18 residues. Trimming at V came to 0 bases and at J to 2 bases, leaving 7 bases not matched to a gene. Germline V gene lookup returns CDR1 SEHNR and CDR2 FQNEAQ (reference sequence). CDR3 bases: TGTGCCAGCAGCTTAGCAGCCGGGACTAGCGGATCCACAGATACGCAGTATTTT. As protein: CASSLAAGTSGSTDTQYF. Together with reference TRBV7-9 and TRBJ2-3, the CDR3 gives the full variable domain: DTGVSQNPRHKITKRGQNVTFRCDPISEHNRLYWYRQTLGQGPEFLTYFQNEAQLEKSRLLSDRFSAERPKGSFSTLEIQRTEQGDSAMYLCASSLAAGTSGSTDTQYFGPGTRLTVL.

The chain employs TRBV11-2 and TRBJ2-1; tentatively, D is TRBD1 (5 bases). V was clipped by 1 base and J by 3 bases, with 7 bases between them. This CDR3 spans 14 amino acids. From germline, CDR1 is SGHAT and CDR2 FQNNGV. CDR3 loop: CASSLGGNYNEQFF. In nucleotides, the CDR3 is TGTGCCAGCAGCTTAGGGGGCAACTACAATGAGCAGTTCTTC.

This clone appeared a single time. This rearrangement joins TRBV27 to TRBJ1-6; 9 bases align to TRBD1. Germline CDR1 reads MNHEY; CDR2 reads SMNVEV (reference sequence). The CDR3 contains 15 residues. V was clipped by 6 bases and J by 5 bases; unmatched bases: 5. The CDR3 loop reads CASRRQGGNNSPLHF. The DNA for the CDR3 is TGTGCCAGCAGACGACAGGGGGGAAATAATTCACCCCTCCACTTT.

V usage is TRBV7-2 and J usage is TRBJ1-5, with TRBD1 as a possible D gene (5 bases). Trimming took off 5 bases at V and 7 bases at J, with 15 bases between the two ends. Germline V lookup: CDR1 SGHTA, CDR2 FQGNSA. The CDR3 covers 14 residues. In DNA, the CDR3 is TGTGCCAGCAGCCTACTGGGGGGGGAGCAGCCCCAGCATTTT. Its translation is CASSLLGGEQPQHF.

The chain has TRBV9 and TRBJ2-6; D is possibly TRBD2 (6 bases). CDR3 length equals 17 residues. V was cut by 6 bases and J by 0 bases, with 16 bases left in between. Germline V gene sequence: CDR1 SGDLS, CDR2 YYNGEE. CDR3 sequence: CASTEGRSLSGANVLTF. The CDR3 bases are TGTGCCAGCACCGAAGGGAGGTCCCTCTCTGGGGCCAACGTCCTGACTTTC.

The chain uses TRBV3-1 (or the pseudogene TRBV3-2) and TRBJ2-7; D might be TRBD2 (6 bases). V lost 6 bases and J lost 9, with 18 bases in between. This CDR3 spans 13 amino acids. Germline V gene sequence: CDR1 LGHDT, CDR2 YNNKEL (reference sequence). CDR3 residues: CASSPGTRNVQYF. The DNA for the CDR3 is TGTGCCAGCAGTCCCGGGACTCGTAACGTGCAGTACTTC.

This rearrangement joins TRBV10-2 to TRBJ2-1, with 9 bases identical to TRBD2. The CDR3 has 16 residues. With 3 bases clipped from V and 4 bases from J, the junction kept 7 bases outside the gene matches. Germline CDR1 and CDR2: WSHSY and SAAADI. In DNA, the CDR3 is TGCGCCAGCAGTGATCGGCTAGCGGGATCGTACAATGAGCAGTTCTTC. Protein sequence: CASSDRLAGSYNEQFF.

The rearrangement uses TRBV6-2 or TRBV6-3 and TRBJ2-7, with 7 bases matching TRBD2. CDR1 is MNHEY, CDR2 SVGEGT, per germline. With 4 bases clipped from V and 0 bases from J, the junction kept 12 bases outside the gene matches. The CDR3 contains 17 residues. The CDR3 protein is CASSSTAGERDSYEQYF. The CDR3 coding sequence is TGTGCCAGCAGTTCCACAGCCGGGGAGCGGGACTCCTACGAGCAGTACTTC.

The rearrangement joins TRBV4-2 to TRBJ2-1, with 7 bases fitting TRBD2. Trimming cost V 1 base and J 4 bases; bases outside gene matches: 10. The CDR3 sequence is 17 residues long. Germline V gives CDR1 LGHNA, CDR2 YNFKEQ. CDR3 DNA sequence: TGTGCCAGCAGCCAAGGGCGGAACGGGGGGTTATACAATGAGCAGTTCTTC. This gives the protein CASSQGRNGGLYNEQFF.

The gene calls are TRBV28 and TRBJ1-2; D is perhaps TRBD1 (5 bases). Trimming took 6 bases from V and 2 from J, leaving 7 bases between them. The CDR3 extends over 12 amino acids. CDR1 is MDHEN, CDR2 SYDVKM, per germline. Here the CDR3 DNA reads TGTGCCAGCAGGACAGCCAACTATGGCTACACCTTC. It translates to CASRTANYGYTF.

The sample holds one count of this clone. V is TRBV7-9 and J is TRBJ1-2; TRBD1 aligns across 10 bases. This CDR3 comprises 17 residues. CDR1 is SEHNR and CDR2 is FQNEAQ in the germline V gene (reference sequence). The ends lost 5 bases at V and 5 bases at J; junction bases unmatched: 14. This chain's CDR3 is CASSEGQGSPNLYGYTF. CDR3 DNA sequence: TGTGCCAGCAGCGAGGGACAGGGGAGTCCCAACTTATATGGCTACACCTTC.

This clone has only one observation. This rearrangement joins TRBV6-5 to TRBJ1-1; TRBD1 aligns across 8 bases. J was trimmed by 5 bases and V by 4 bases; bases with no gene match: 6. The V gene's germline CDR1 is MNHEY and CDR2 SVGAGI. This CDR3 region has 14 residues. CDR3 protein: CASSFTWTGTEAFF. In DNA form, the CDR3 reads TGTGCCAGCAGTTTCACCTGGACAGGGACTGAAGCTTTCTTT.

The V call is TRBV7-2, the J call TRBJ1-4; 7 nucleotides line up with TRBD1. CDR3 size: 13 residues. CDR1 is SGHTA, CDR2 FQGNSA, per germline. V was clipped by 10 bases and J by 4 bases; unmatched bases: 6. Here the CDR3 reads CATSGGFNEKLFF. For the CDR3, the DNA is TGTGCCACCTCAGGGGGATTTAATGAAAAACTGTTTTTT. The full variable domain, with the rest looked up from reference TRBV7-2 and TRBJ1-4, is GAGVSQSPSNKVTEKGKDVELRCDPISGHTALYWYRQSLGQGLEFLIYFQGNSAPDKSGLPSDRFSAERTGGSVSTLTIQRTQQEDSAVYLCATSGGFNEKLFFGSGTQLSVL.

The chain recombines TRBV2 with TRBJ2-3, with D perhaps TRBD1 (6 bases). CDR1 is SNHLY and CDR2 is FYNNEI in the germline V gene. The CDR3 runs 13 residues. The ends were cut back, 5 bases at V and 5 bases at J, with 11 bases in the middle. CDR3 nucleotide sequence: TGTGCCAGCAGTTCAGGACAGTTAGATACGCAGTATTTT. Translating it yields CASSSGQLDTQYF.